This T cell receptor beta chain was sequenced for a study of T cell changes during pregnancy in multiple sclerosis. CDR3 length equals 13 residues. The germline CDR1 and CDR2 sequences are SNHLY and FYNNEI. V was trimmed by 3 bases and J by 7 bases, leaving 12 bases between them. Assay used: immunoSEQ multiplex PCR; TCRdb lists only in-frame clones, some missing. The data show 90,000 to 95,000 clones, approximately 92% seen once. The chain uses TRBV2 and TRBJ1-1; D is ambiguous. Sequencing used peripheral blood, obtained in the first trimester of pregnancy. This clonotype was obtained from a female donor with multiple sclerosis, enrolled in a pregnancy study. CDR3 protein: CASSERVYDEAFF. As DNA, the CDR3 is TGTGCCAGCAGTGAGAGGGTTTATGATGAAGCTTTCTTT.